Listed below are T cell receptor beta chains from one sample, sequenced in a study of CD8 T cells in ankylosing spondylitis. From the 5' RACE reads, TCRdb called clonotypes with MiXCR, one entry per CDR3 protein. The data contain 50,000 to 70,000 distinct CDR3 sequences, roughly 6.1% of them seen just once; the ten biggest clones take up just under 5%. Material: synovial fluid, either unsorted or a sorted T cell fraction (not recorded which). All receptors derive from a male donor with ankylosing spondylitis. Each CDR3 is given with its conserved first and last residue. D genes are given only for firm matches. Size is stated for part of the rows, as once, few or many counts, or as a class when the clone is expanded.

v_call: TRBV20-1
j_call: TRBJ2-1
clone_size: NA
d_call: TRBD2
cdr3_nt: TGCAGTGCTATCCCGCGACTAGCGATGATCGACAATGAGCAGTTCTTC
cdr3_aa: CSAIPRLAMIDNEQFF

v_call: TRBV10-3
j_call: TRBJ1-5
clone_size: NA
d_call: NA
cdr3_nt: TGTGCCACCGGCATGGGGCAGGAACCTAATCAGCCCCAGCATTTT
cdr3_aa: CATGMGQEPNQPQHF

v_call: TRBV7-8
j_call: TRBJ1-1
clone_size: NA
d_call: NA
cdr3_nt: TGTGCCAGCAGCTACAGCCAGCTTATGAACACTGAAGCTTTCTTT
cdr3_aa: CASSYSQLMNTEAFF

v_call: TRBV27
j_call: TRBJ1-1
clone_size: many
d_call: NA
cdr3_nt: TGTGCCAGCAGCCCCTTGGTCCGGAACACTGAAGCTTTCTTT
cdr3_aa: CASSPLVRNTEAFF

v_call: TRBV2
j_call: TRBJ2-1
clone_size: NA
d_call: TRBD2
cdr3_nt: TGTGCCAGCAGTGACCTGACTAGCGGGAGCAATGAGCAGTTCTTC
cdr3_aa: CASSDLTSGSNEQFF

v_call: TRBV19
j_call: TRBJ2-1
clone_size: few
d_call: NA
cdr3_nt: TGTGCCAGTAGTATGGGAACTAGGATTGGCAATGAGCAGTTCTTC
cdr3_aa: CASSMGTRIGNEQFF

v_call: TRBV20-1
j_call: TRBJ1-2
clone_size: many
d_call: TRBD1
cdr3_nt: TGCAGTGCCACTCTCCTGGGGACAGGGGCCTATGGCTACACCTTC
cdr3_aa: CSATLLGTGAYGYTF

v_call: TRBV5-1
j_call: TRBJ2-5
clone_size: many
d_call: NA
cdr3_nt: TGCGCCAGCAGACAGCTACAGGGTGAAGAGACCCAGTACTTC
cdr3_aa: CASRQLQGEETQYF

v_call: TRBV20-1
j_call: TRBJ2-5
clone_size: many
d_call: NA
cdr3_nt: TGCAGTGCCACCCGGCAAGAGACCCAGTACTTC
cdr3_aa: CSATRQETQYF

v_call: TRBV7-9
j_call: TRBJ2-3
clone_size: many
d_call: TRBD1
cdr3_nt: TGTGCCAGCAGCACCCCGGGACAGCCCACAGATACGCAGTATTTT
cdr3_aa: CASSTPGQPTDTQYF

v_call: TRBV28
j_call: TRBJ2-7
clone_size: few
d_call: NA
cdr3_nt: TGTGCCAGCAGTTTATATGGGGCCAACTACGAGCAGTACTTC
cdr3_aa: CASSLYGANYEQYF

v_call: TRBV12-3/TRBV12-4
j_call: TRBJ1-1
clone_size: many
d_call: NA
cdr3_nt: TGTGCCAGCAGTCGCCGGGACGTTGTAGGCACTGAAGCTTTCTTT
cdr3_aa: CASSRRDVVGTEAFF

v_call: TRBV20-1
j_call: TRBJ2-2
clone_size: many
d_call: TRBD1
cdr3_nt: TGCAGTGCACGGCCCCCGGGACAGGGGGTAACCGGGGAGCTGTTTTTT
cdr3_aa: CSARPPGQGVTGELFF

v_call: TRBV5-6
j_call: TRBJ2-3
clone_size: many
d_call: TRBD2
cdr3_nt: TGTGCCAGCAGCTTGCGGCTAGCGGGAATGACAGATACGCAGTATTTT
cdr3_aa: CASSLRLAGMTDTQYF

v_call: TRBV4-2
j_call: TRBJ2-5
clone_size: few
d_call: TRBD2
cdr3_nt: TGTGCCAGCAGCCAAGATCGGAGCGGGAGGGCCCGAGAGACCCAGTACTTC
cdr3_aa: CASSQDRSGRARETQYF

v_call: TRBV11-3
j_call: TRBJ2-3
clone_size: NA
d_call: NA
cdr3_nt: TGTGCCAGCAGCGCTTCCGGGCCCAACCAGGCAGATACGCAGTATTTT
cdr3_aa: CASSASGPNQADTQYF

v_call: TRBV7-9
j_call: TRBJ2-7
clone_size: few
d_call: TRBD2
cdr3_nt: TGTGCCAGCAGCTTAGAAGCGGGAGGGCCCTCCGAGCAGTACTTC
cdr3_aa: CASSLEAGGPSEQYF

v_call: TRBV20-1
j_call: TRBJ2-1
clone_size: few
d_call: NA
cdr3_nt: TGCAGTGCTAGAATGGCGGGGCTCTCCTACAATGAGCAGTTCTTC
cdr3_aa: CSARMAGLSYNEQFF

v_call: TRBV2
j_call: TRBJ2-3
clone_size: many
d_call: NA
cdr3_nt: TGTGCCACCGCGTTAGGCTTCAGGGACGCCGATACGCAGTATTTT
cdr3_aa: CATALGFRDADTQYF

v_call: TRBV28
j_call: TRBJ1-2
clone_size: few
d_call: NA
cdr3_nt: TGTGCCAGCAGTCCCCTCGATCGCAACTATGGCTACACCTTC
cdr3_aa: CASSPLDRNYGYTF

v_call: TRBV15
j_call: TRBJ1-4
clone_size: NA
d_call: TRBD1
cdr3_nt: TGTGCCACCAGGCCGACAGGGCAAAATGAAAAACTGTTTTTT
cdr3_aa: CATRPTGQNEKLFF

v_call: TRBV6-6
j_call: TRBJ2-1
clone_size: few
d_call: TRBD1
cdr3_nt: TGTGCCAGCAGTTCCGTGACAGGGAATGAGCAGTTCTTC
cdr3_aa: CASSSVTGNEQFF

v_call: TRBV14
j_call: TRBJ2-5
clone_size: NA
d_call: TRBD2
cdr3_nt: TGTGCCAGCAGCCAAGGGGGGACTAGCCTTACAGAGACCCAGTACTTC
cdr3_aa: CASSQGGTSLTETQYF

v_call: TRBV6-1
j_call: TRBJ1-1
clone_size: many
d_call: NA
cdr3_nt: TGTGCCAGCAGGGTCGGTAAGGACACTGAAGCTTTCTTT
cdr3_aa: CASRVGKDTEAFF

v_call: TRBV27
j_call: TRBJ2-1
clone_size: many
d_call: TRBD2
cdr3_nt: TGTGCCAGCAGTTTATCAGGGACTAGCGTTAGTGAGCAGTTCTTC
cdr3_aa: CASSLSGTSVSEQFF

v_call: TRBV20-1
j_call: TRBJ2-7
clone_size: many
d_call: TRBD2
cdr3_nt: TGCAGTGCTAGAGGGGGGGGAGAGGGATATAGCGTCCCCTACGAGCAGTACTTC
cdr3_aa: CSARGGGEGYSVPYEQYF

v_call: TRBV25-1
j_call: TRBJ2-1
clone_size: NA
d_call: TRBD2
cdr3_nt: TGTGCCAGCAGTGAATACGGGACTAGCGGACTCCAGCAGTTCTTC
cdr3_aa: CASSEYGTSGLQQFF

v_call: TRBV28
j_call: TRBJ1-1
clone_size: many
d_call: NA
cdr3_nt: TGTGCCAGCAGTTTAGGGCCGCTTCTCGCCGCTTTCTTT
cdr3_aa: CASSLGPLLAAFF

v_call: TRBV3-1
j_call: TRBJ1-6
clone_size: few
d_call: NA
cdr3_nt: TGTGCCAGCAGCCAAGGGAGGGGCAGTGCGTCACCCCTCCACTTT
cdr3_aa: CASSQGRGSASPLHF

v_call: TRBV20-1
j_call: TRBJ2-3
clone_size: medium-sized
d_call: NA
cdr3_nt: TGCAGTGCTCCCCTAGCGATATACACAGATACGCAGTATTTT
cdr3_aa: CSAPLAIYTDTQYF

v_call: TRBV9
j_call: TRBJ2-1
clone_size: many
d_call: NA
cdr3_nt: TGTGCCAGCAGCGTAGTTGCGGGGCCCTACAATGAGCAGTTCTTC
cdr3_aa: CASSVVAGPYNEQFF

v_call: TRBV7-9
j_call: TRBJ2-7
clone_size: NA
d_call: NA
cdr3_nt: TGTGCCAGCAGCTTAGCAGGGACCCCCGACTACGAGCAGTACTTC
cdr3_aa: CASSLAGTPDYEQYF

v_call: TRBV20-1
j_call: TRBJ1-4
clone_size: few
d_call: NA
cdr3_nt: TGCAGTGCTAGAGTACCCCAACAGGCTACGAATGAAAAACTGTTTTTT
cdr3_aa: CSARVPQQATNEKLFF

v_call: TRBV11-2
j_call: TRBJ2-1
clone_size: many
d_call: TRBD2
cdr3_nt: TGTGCCAGCAGCTTTGGGCGGGAGCCCTACAATGAGCAGTTCTTC
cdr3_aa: CASSFGREPYNEQFF

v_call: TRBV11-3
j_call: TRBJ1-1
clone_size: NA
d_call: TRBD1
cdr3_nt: TGTGCCAGCAGCTTAACCCGGGACAACACAGGGGGCACTGAAGCTTTCTTT
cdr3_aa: CASSLTRDNTGGTEAFF

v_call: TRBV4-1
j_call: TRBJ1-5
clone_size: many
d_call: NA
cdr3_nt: TGCGCCAGCAGCCAAGAGGGCAGCCCCAATCAGCCCCAGCATTTT
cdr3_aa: CASSQEGSPNQPQHF

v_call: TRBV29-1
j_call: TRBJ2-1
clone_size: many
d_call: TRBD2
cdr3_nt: TGCAGCGTGGACAGCGGGGGTGGTGAGCAGTTCTTC
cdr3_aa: CSVDSGGGEQFF

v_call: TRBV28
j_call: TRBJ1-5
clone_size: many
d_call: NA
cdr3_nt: TGTGCCAGCAGTTTAGGGGGGGCATGGAATCAGCCCCAGCATTTT
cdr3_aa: CASSLGGAWNQPQHF

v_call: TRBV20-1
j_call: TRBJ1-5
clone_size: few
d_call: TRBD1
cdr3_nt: TGCAGTGCCGGGACAGCATGGTGGGGTGTAAGCAATCAGCCCCAGCATTTT
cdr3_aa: CSAGTAWWGVSNQPQHF